A single sample gave rise to the 18 T cell receptor beta chains below, sequenced in a study of cytomegalovirus exposure and HLA in healthy donors. PCR was performed using 60 Vbeta and 13 Jbeta primers. Profiling relied on immunoSEQ multiplex PCR, and the TCRdb table lists in-frame clones only, not all of them. The data show 60,000 to 65,000 clones, 60% to 80% seen once. The sample was PBMCs. These receptors were obtained from a woman aged 40 to 50 in good health and CMV-seropositive.

The J gene is TRBJ1-5, the V gene TRBV5-1; TRBD1 is a possible D gene (5 bases). The CDR3 sequence is 15 residues long. V gave up 3 bases and J gave up 2 bases, with 12 bases separating them. The germline gives CDR1 SGHRS, CDR2 YFSETQ. CDR3 region: CASSSTGEGNQPQHF. The CDR3 nucleotides are TGCGCCAGCAGCTCCACGGGGGAAGGCAATCAGCCCCAGCATTTT.

V is TRBV4-3 and J is TRBJ2-3; D gene ambiguous. CDR3 length equals 13 residues. CDR1 and CDR2 (germline): LGHNA, YSLEER. The ends were cut back, 1 base at V and 6 bases at J, with 8 bases in the middle. As DNA, the CDR3 is TGCGCCAGCAGCCAAGGGTCGCGGGATACGCAGTATTTT. Its translation is CASSQGSRDTQYF.

The chain carries TRBV7-9 and TRBJ2-2; 7 bases are shared with TRBD2. CDR1 is SEHNR and CDR2 is FQNEAQ in the germline V gene (reference sequence). The CDR3 has 14 residues. V lost 5 bases, J lost 11 bases, and 11 bases stayed unmatched. DNA for the CDR3: TGTGCCAGCAGCCCCACCGGGACTACACTTGAGCTGTTTTTT. This codes for CASSPTGTTLELFF.

The chain uses TRBV10-3 and TRBJ1-2; D is perhaps TRBD1 (6 bases). There are 18 residues in the CDR3. The V end was cut by 2 bases, the J end by 5 bases, with 24 bases between. The germline gives CDR1 ENHRY, CDR2 SYGVKD. CDR3 in DNA: TGTGCCATCAGTGAGCCACGCGGGAGGGGGGAAAGTAATTATGGCTACACCTTC. This encodes CAISEPRGRGESNYGYTF.

J is TRBJ2-1 and V is TRBV27, with 9 nucleotides matching TRBD1. The CDR3 extends over 14 amino acids. Germline V gene lookup returns CDR1 MNHEY and CDR2 SMNVEV (reference sequence). Trimming cost V 5 bases and J 6 bases; bases outside gene matches: 5. CDR3 nucleotide sequence: TGTGCCAGCAGTACGGGACAGGGAGGCAATGAGCAGTTCTTC. The encoded protein is CASSTGQGGNEQFF.

This clone was seen a handful of times. The chain joins TRBV4-3 to TRBJ2-1; tentative D call: TRBD2 (6 bases). V was pared by 0 bases and J by 5 bases, with 8 bases between. The CDR3 runs 14 residues. CDR1 is LGHNA, CDR2 YSLEER, per germline. CDR3 sequence reads: CASSQDGTHNEQFF. The CDR3 nucleotides read TGCGCCAGCAGCCAAGATGGGACTCACAATGAGCAGTTCTTC.

The rearrangement uses TRBV7-6 and TRBJ2-2, with 14 bases aligning to TRBD2. The CDR3 has 18 residues. From germline, CDR1 is SGHVS and CDR2 FNYEAQ. V trimming: 4 bases; J trimming: 5 bases; junction bases outside the gene matches: 9. The CDR3 DNA sequence: TGTGCCAGCAGCTCCAGGACTAGCGGGGGGCTAAATACCGGGGAGCTGTTTTTT. Residues: CASSSRTSGGLNTGELFF. Filled out from reference TRBV7-6 and TRBJ2-2, the complete variable domain reads GAGVSQSPRYKVTKRGQDVALRCDPISGHVSLYWYRQALGQGPEFLTYFNYEAQQDKSGLPNDRFSAERPEGSISTLTIQRTEQRDSAMYRCASSSRTSGGLNTGELFFGEGSRLTVL.

CDR3 in amino acids: CASSQESGLPSPLHF. The CDR3, as DNA: TGCGCCAGCAGCCAAGAATCCGGTTTACCGTCACCCCTCCACTTT. The chain employs TRBV4-1 and TRBJ1-6, with no clear D. The CDR3 is made up of 15 amino acids. Germline-derived CDR1 and CDR2 are MGHRA and YSYEKL. Trimming stripped 0 bases from V and 10 bases from J, with 13 bases between.

This rearrangement joins TRBV7-3 to TRBJ2-7; 7 nucleotides align to TRBD1. Germline loops: CDR1 SGHTA, CDR2 FQGTGA. Losses at the gene ends were 5 bases for V and 6 bases for J; bases not matched to a gene: 4. CDR3 length: 12 amino acids. CDR3 amino acids: CASSTSGGEQYF. The CDR3 DNA is TGTGCCAGCAGCACTTCAGGGGGCGAGCAGTACTTC.

The V call is TRBV7-9, the J call TRBJ2-4; 13 bases map to TRBD2. From germline, CDR1 is SEHNR and CDR2 FQNEAQ (reference sequence). This CDR3 is 15 amino acids long. V lost 5 bases to trimming and J lost 8 bases; unmatched junction nucleotides: 6. CDR3 DNA sequence: TGTGCCAGCAGCCCTCGGACTAGCGGGGGATACATTCAGTACTTC. Its protein is CASSPRTSGGYIQYF.

In this sample, this clone turned up a few times. The chain links TRBV19 to TRBJ1-4; 10 positions match TRBD1. The J segment lost 6 bases and the V segment lost 6 bases, leaving 7 bases of the junction unmatched. The CDR3 runs 15 residues. Germline V gene lookup returns CDR1 LNHDA and CDR2 SQIVND (reference sequence). The CDR3 is CASRMYDRGHEKLFF. In DNA, the CDR3 is TGTGCCAGTAGGATGTACGACAGGGGGCATGAAAAACTGTTTTTT.

The sample holds a few counts of this clone. V and J are TRBV7-9 and TRBJ2-2; TRBD1 aligns across 8 bases. Unmatched junction bases numbered 5, after V lost 5 bases and J lost 3 bases. Germline V gene data show CDR1 as SEHNR and CDR2 as FQNEAQ (reference sequence). The CDR3 sequence is 15 residues long. The CDR3 here is CASSPRTGHTGELFF. CDR3 sequence (DNA): TGTGCCAGCAGCCCTAGGACAGGGCACACCGGGGAGCTGTTTTTT.

The V gene is TRBV13, the J gene TRBJ2-5, with TRBD2 matching over 10 bases. The J call may be mistaken, given a closer DNA end match to TRBJ2-7. Germline lookup yields CDR1 PRHDT and CDR2 FYEKMQ (reference sequence). This CDR3 is built from 16 residues. The CDR3 loop is CASSLVRTSGTYEQYF. DNA of the CDR3: TGTGCCAGCAGCTTAGTCCGGACTAGCGGTACCTACGAGCAGTACTTC.

The chain employs TRBV18 and TRBJ2-1; 7 bases agree with TRBD1. The CDR3 loop spans 15 amino acids. Trimming at V came to 4 bases and at J to 6 bases, leaving 9 bases not matched to a gene. Germline V lookup: CDR1 KGHSH, CDR2 LQKENI. The CDR3 reads CASSLRQGTGNEQFF. In nucleotides, the CDR3 is TGTGCCAGCTCACTTCGACAGGGTACGGGCAATGAGCAGTTCTTC.

The chain links TRBV5-4 to TRBJ2-2, with TRBD2 identical over 11 bases. V trimming: 6 bases; J trimming: 7 bases; junction bases outside the gene matches: 5. Germline assignment: CDR1 SGHNT and CDR2 YYREEE (reference sequence). This CDR3 region has 14 residues. The CDR3 sequence: CASTSGGRGGELFF. CDR3 in DNA: TGTGCCAGCACTAGCGGGGGGCGTGGCGGGGAGCTGTTTTTT.

The chain joins TRBV7-9 to TRBJ2-3; 7 nucleotides agree with TRBD1. V lost 5 bases and J lost 2; bases outside the gene matches: 7. The CDR3 has 15 amino acids. The V gene's germline CDR1 is SEHNR and CDR2 FQNEAQ (reference sequence). CDR3 region: CASSLRTGVTDTQYF. Here the CDR3 DNA reads TGTGCCAGCAGCCTCCGGACAGGAGTCACAGATACGCAGTATTTT.

The gene calls are TRBV18 and TRBJ2-2; 7 nucleotides agree with TRBD1. Germline assignment: CDR1 KGHSH and CDR2 LQKENI. Trimming cost V 3 bases and J 0 bases; bases outside gene matches: 1. CDR3 length: 15 amino acids. This CDR3 is CASSPQGANTGELFF. The CDR3 bases are TGTGCCAGCTCACCCCAGGGGGCGAACACCGGGGAGCTGTTTTTT.

The chain employs TRBV18 and TRBJ2-3; D is perhaps TRBD1 (5 bases). CDR1 is KGHSH and CDR2 is LQKENI in the germline V gene. V gave up 0 bases and J gave up 2 bases, with 9 bases separating them. The CDR3 has 15 residues. CDR3 protein: CASSPPSGLTDTQYF. The DNA of the CDR3 is TGTGCCAGCTCACCACCGTCAGGGCTCACAGATACGCAGTATTTT.